This TCR beta chain was sequenced for a study of early T cells in non-severe SARS-CoV-2 infection. As for the study in general: Sequencing targeted bulk RNA from unsorted whole blood, leaving chains unpaired.

The table lists this clonotype with many counts. TCRdb independently ran MiXCR on the 5' RACE reads; one entry per CDR3 protein. The data show approximately 71,000 distinct CDR3 sequences, more than 9% seen once. Deletions cut 5 bases from V and 6 bases from J, with 8 bases between. The CDR3 has 12 residues. From germline, CDR1 is SEHNR and CDR2 FQNEAQ (reference sequence). The source of this sequence is an adult who was a healthcare worker with PCR-confirmed SARS-CoV-2 infection or an uninfected control (not recorded which). Sequences were obtained from whole blood. The chain couples TRBV7-9 to TRBJ1-5; no clear D. As DNA, the CDR3 is TGTGCCAGCAGCCTGGGAAGTCAGCCCCAGCATTTT. This translates into CASSLGSQPQHF.